This section outlines one T cell receptor (beta chain) sequence together with its context. What it binds is unknown. The sample belongs to a study of shared clonotypes between healthy human individuals. Whole-study findings and limits: It was anticipated that sequencing depth would influence how many clonotypes donors shared.

Each cell subset's genomic DNA was divided evenly among several immunoSEQ plates. Sequencing used immunoSEQ multiplex PCR; TCRdb keeps in-frame clones, though not all of them. The sample shows around 180,000 clones, approximately 95% of them seen only once. Specimen: naive CD4+ T cells sorted from blood. The subset is: CD45RA+ positively selected. The TCR originated in a young woman in good health.

This chain's CDR3 is CASSLRPGQDDEQFF. The CDR3, as DNA: TGTGCCAGCAGCTTACGACCTGGACAGGATGATGAGCAGTTCTTC. The chain carries TRBV11-1 and TRBJ2-1; the match to TRBD1 covers 7 bases. V lost 2 bases, J lost 8 bases, and 9 bases stayed unmatched. CDR3 length equals 15 residues. In germline, CDR1 is SGHAT, CDR2 FQDESV (reference sequence).